Following are 24 T cell receptor beta chains from one sample sequenced in a study of T cells in Graves' hyperthyroidism and ophthalmopathy. Researchers took RNA transcripts and amplified the TCR beta CDR3 regions from them. Researchers ran a first-round RT-PCR on the TCR CDR3 using the HTBI primer set. TCRdb reprocessed the multiplex PCR reads with MiXCR, giving one entry per CDR3 protein. The sample holds about 350,000 distinct CDR3 sequences, about 19% seen once. Sequences were obtained from blood. All receptors derive from a woman between 18 and 30 years old with Graves' hyperthyroidism.

This clonotype was seen repeatedly, ten times or more. This sequence joins TRBV18 and TRBJ1-2, with a tentative D call TRBD1 (6 bases). This CDR3 is 14 amino acids long. CDR1 is KGHSH and CDR2 is LQKENI in the germline V gene. Between the trimmed V and J ends, which lost 4 bases and 2 bases, there was a span of 11 bases. The CDR3 DNA reads TGTGCCAGCTCACAACAGGGATCAAACTATGGCTACACCTTC. It specifies CASSQQGSNYGYTF.

In its sample, this clonotype was seen a few times. The rearrangement joins TRBV20-1 to TRBJ2-5, with TRBD2 identical over 9 bases. Germline loops: CDR1 DFQATT, CDR2 SNEGSKA (reference sequence). The CDR3 is 15 amino acids. V gave up 4 bases and J gave up 0 bases; unmatched junction bases: 6. The DNA for the CDR3 is TGCAGTGCTATAGGACTAGCGACGAACCAAGAGACCCAGTACTTC. The encoded protein is CSAIGLATNQETQYF.

This clonotype was found many times. This chain connects TRBV24-1 to TRBJ1-2, with no clear D. The CDR3 totals 13 residues. Germline-derived CDR1 and CDR2 are KGHDR and SFDVKD. V lost 4 bases and J lost 4, with 9 bases in between. Here the CDR3 DNA reads TGTGCCACCAGTGAGTCGGGGTTCTATGGCTACACCTTC. It translates to CATSESGFYGYTF.

This clonotype showed up many times. The chain is built from TRBV10-1 and TRBJ1-1, with 7 nucleotides matching TRBD1. From germline, CDR1 is WNHNN and CDR2 SYGVQD (reference sequence). Trimming at V came to 8 bases and at J to 3 bases, leaving 18 bases not matched to a gene. The CDR3 is made up of 17 amino acids. The CDR3 sequence is CASQGGDGPHLHTEAFF. DNA of the CDR3: TGCGCCAGCCAGGGGGGGGACGGACCCCACTTACACACTGAAGCTTTCTTT.

The chain is built from TRBV28 and TRBJ2-7; D is ambiguous. The CDR3 extends over 12 amino acids. Trimming removed 7 bases from V and 4 bases from J, with 11 bases in between. In germline, CDR1 is MDHEN, CDR2 SYDVKM. CDR3 DNA: TGTGCCAGCACCCGCCCGAATTACGAGCAGTACTTC. This codes for CASTRPNYEQYF.

This clonotype was counted at least ten times. This chain uses TRBV7-9 with TRBJ1-2; TRBD1 aligns across 12 bases. CDR1 and CDR2 (germline): SEHNR, FQNEAQ (reference sequence). This CDR3 region has 14 residues. J was trimmed by 8 bases and V by 6 bases; bases with no gene match: 7. This CDR3 is CASSRDRGPRGYTF. The CDR3 DNA reads TGTGCCAGCAGTCGGGACAGGGGGCCTCGCGGCTACACCTTC.

This clonotype was found many times. J is TRBJ1-2 and V is TRBV11-1, with TRBD1 matching 9 bases. This CDR3 has 16 residues. After removal of 5 bases from V and 2 bases from J, the junction contained 9 bases not matched to a gene. Germline CDR1 reads SGHAT; CDR2 reads FQDESV (reference sequence). For the CDR3, the DNA is TGTGCCAGCAGCCGGCCCGGGACAGGGAAGAACTATGGCTACACCTTC. Its translation is CASSRPGTGKNYGYTF.

There are many counts of this clonotype. This chain links TRBV27 with TRBJ1-1; D may be TRBD1 (5 bases). The length of the CDR3 is 13 residues. Per the germline V gene, CDR1 is MNHEY and CDR2 is SMNVEV (reference sequence). V lost 3 bases to trimming and J lost 4 bases, with 9 bases between them. The CDR3 reads CASSFSGGTEAFF. The CDR3 region has the DNA TGTGCCAGCAGTTTTTCGGGGGGCACTGAAGCTTTCTTT.

Many counts were recorded for this clonotype. The V gene is TRBV27, the J gene TRBJ2-7, with D maybe TRBD2 (7 bases). There are 17 residues in the CDR3. The germline V and J ends were trimmed by 4 bases and 6 bases, with 25 bases remaining between them. From germline, CDR1 is MNHEY and CDR2 SMNVEV (reference sequence). The DNA of the CDR3 is TGTGCCAGCAGTTCCAAATGGATCCAGGGGCGGGGGTTCGAGCAGTACTTC. This encodes CASSSKWIQGRGFEQYF.

This clonotype was seen ten or more times. V and J are TRBV10-3 and TRBJ1-1, with 9 nucleotides matching TRBD1. Germline assignment: CDR1 ENHRY and CDR2 SYGVKD. The CDR3 runs 13 residues. Trimming removed 3 bases from V and 7 bases from J; junction bases left unmatched: 3. The CDR3 nucleotides read TGTGCCATCAGTGACCCGACAGGGGGTGAAGCTTTCTTT. It yields the protein CAISDPTGGEAFF.

Worth noting for this clonotype: The conserved closing phenylalanine or tryptophan is absent in this CDR3, likely reflecting a read error. The V call is TRBV27, the J call TRBJ1-2; perhaps TRBD1 as D (5 bases). Between the trimmed V and J ends, which lost 6 bases and 8 bases, there was a span of 22 bases. In germline, CDR1 is MNHEY, CDR2 SMNVEV (reference sequence). This CDR3 comprises 15 residues. The CDR3 nucleotides are TGTGCCAGCAGCCACGATCAGGGCGGGGAGTGGGGCTACACCTGC. Protein product: CASSHDQGGEWGYTC.

Ten or more counts support this clonotype. The V gene is TRBV19, the J gene TRBJ1-1; D remains unclear. The ends were cut back, 1 base at V and 2 bases at J, with 8 bases in the middle. CDR3 length equals 14 residues. Looked up from germline, CDR1 is LNHDA and CDR2 is SQIVND (reference sequence). The chain's CDR3 is CASSIAPRNTEAFF. The CDR3 bases are TGTGCCAGTAGTATAGCCCCCAGAAACACTGAAGCTTTCTTT.

Ten or more counts support this clonotype. CDR3 nucleotides: TGTGCCAGCAGTTACAGTCCGGGGGCGAGTGGTATTGAAGCTTTCTTT. As protein: CASSYSPGASGIEAFF. The chain has TRBV6-5 and TRBJ1-1, with D perhaps TRBD1 (6 bases). V was shortened by 2 bases and J by 7 bases, with 20 bases between the two germline ends. The length of the CDR3 is 16 residues. Germline V gives CDR1 MNHEY, CDR2 SVGAGI.

V is TRBV6-1 and J is TRBJ1-5, with D unclear. V was pared by 6 bases and J by 3 bases, with 18 bases between. Germline CDR1 reads MNHNS; CDR2 reads SASEGT. This CDR3 region has 16 residues. The CDR3 spells CASRRGIKWLNQPQHF. The CDR3 DNA sequence: TGTGCCAGCAGGCGTGGGATCAAATGGCTCAATCAGCCCCAGCATTTT.

There are a few counts of this clonotype. CDR3 region: CASSPRRMTNTGELFF. In DNA form, the CDR3 reads TGCGCCAGCAGCCCGAGACGGATGACGAACACCGGGGAGCTGTTTTTT. The chain joins TRBV5-1 to TRBJ2-2; D remains unclear. This CDR3 is built from 16 residues. Trimming cost V 4 bases and J 0 bases, with 13 bases left between them. Per germline, CDR1 SGHRS and CDR2 YFSETQ. The full variable domain, rest sourced from reference TRBV5-1 and TRBJ2-2, is KAGVTQTPRYLIKTRGQQVTLSCSPISGHRSVSWYQQTPGQGLQFLFEYFSETQRNKGNFPGRFSGRQFSNSRSEMNVSTLELGDSALYLCASSPRRMTNTGELFFGEGSRLTVL.

The chain links TRBV5-1 to TRBJ1-5; 10 bases match TRBD1. The CDR3 spans 17 residues. Looked up from germline, CDR1 is SGHRS and CDR2 is YFSETQ. V lost 0 bases and J lost 5; bases outside the gene matches: 8. CDR3 sequence (DNA): TGCGCCAGCAGCTTGGGCCGGACAGGGGGAATCGATCAGCCCCAGCATTTT. Translation: CASSLGRTGGIDQPQHF.

This clonotype was seen at least ten times. V is TRBV6-1 and J is TRBJ1-5; D gene unclear. Germline-derived CDR1 and CDR2 are MNHNS and SASEGT. This CDR3 contains 14 residues. Trimming removed 6 bases at V and 7 bases at J, with 16 bases between. The CDR3 is CASRHPWGYQPQHF. The CDR3 nucleotides are TGTGCCAGCAGACACCCGTGGGGATACCAGCCCCAGCATTTT.

This clonotype was counted at least ten times. The rearrangement joins TRBV29-1 to TRBJ2-2, with 7 positions matching TRBD1. V lost 7 bases, J lost 5 bases, and 13 bases stayed unmatched. Looked up from germline, CDR1 is SQVTM and CDR2 is ANQGSEA. This CDR3 is 15 amino acids long. This chain's CDR3 is CSGSMTGSGTGELFF. The CDR3 DNA reads TGCAGCGGTTCGATGACAGGGTCTGGGACCGGGGAGCTGTTTTTT.

On this clonotype: One end of the junction varies from germline; a read error may be responsible. The chain combines TRBV6-5 with TRBJ1-1, with a weak D call TRBD1 (5 bases). In germline, CDR1 is MNHEY, CDR2 SVGAGI. This CDR3 has 16 residues. As DNA, the CDR3 is TGTGCCAGCAGTTACTCGAGAGGGGTAAGGGGAACTGATGCTTTCTTT. Translation gives CASSYSRGVRGTDAFF.

This clonotype was detected ten times or more. The chain uses TRBV20-1 and TRBJ1-1; the match to TRBD1 covers 9 bases. There are 15 residues in the CDR3. CDR1 and CDR2 from the germline V gene are DFQATT and SNEGSKA (reference sequence). J was trimmed by 3 bases and V by 6 bases; bases with no gene match: 11. CDR3 sequence: CSAGGLWTGDTEAFF. The CDR3 bases are TGCAGTGCCGGTGGTTTGTGGACAGGGGACACTGAAGCTTTCTTT.

This clonotype was detected ten times or more. CDR3 nucleotide sequence: TGTGCCAGCACCAGAAGACTAGCGGGGGTCTACGAGCAGTACTTC. Translated, it gives CASTRRLAGVYEQYF. The chain is built from TRBV12-3 or TRBV12-4 and TRBJ2-7; TRBD2 matches at 12 bases. The CDR3 totals 15 residues. V was pared by 7 bases and J by 3 bases, with 7 bases of the junction left unmatched.

This clonotype occurred many times. The chain joins TRBV20-1 to TRBJ1-2; unclear D gene. Trimming pared 6 bases from V and 8 bases from J, leaving 13 bases between. The CDR3 runs to 11 residues. Germline V gene data show CDR1 as DFQATT and CDR2 as SNEGSKA (reference sequence). CDR3 DNA sequence: TGCAGTGCAACCGGACTCGGGGGCTACACCTTC. It is translated as CSATGLGGYTF.

The table lists this clonotype with a count of one. The CDR3 loop is CASSTPAGYEQYF. The CDR3 nucleotides read TGTGCCAGCAGTACCCCGGCGGGCTACGAGCAGTACTTC. The chain combines TRBV25-1 with TRBJ2-7, with a possible D match to TRBD2 (5 bases). The CDR3 consists of 13 residues. Trimming removed 5 bases from V and 3 bases from J, with 11 bases in between. Germline CDR1 reads MGHDK; CDR2 reads SYGVNS.

A few counts support this clonotype. The chain uses TRBV27 and TRBJ2-3; D not resolved. Trimming took 2 bases from V and 2 from J, leaving 8 bases between them. There are 14 residues in the CDR3. Looked up from germline, CDR1 is MNHEY and CDR2 is SMNVEV (reference sequence). This CDR3 reads CASSLASPTDTQYF. The CDR3 region has the DNA TGTGCCAGCAGTTTAGCATCCCCCACAGATACGCAGTATTTT.